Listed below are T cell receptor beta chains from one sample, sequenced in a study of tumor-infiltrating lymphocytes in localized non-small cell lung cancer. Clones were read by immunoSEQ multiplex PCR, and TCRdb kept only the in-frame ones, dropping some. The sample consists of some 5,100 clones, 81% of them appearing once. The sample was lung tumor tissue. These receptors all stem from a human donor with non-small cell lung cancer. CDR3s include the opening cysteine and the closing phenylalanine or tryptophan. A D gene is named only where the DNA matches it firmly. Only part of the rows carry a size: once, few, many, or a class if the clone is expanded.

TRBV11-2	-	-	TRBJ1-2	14	TGTGCCAGCAGCTTGCCGGACCGGGGCTATGGCTACACCTTC	CASSLPDRGYGYTF
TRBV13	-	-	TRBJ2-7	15	TGTGCCAGCAGCACCTACCGACAGGACTCCTACGAGCAGTACTTC	CASSTYRQDSYEQYF
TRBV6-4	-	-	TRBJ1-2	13	TGTGCCAGAGCTTGGGGGCAGGTCTATGGCTACACCTTC	CARAWGQVYGYTF
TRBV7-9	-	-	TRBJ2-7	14	TGTGCCAGCAGCCCGAGCGGAATCTCCTACGAGCAGTACTTC	CASSPSGISYEQYF
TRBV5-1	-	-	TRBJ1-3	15	TGCGCCAGCAGCCGAAGAACAGGGTCTGGAAACACCATATATTTT	CASSRRTGSGNTIYF
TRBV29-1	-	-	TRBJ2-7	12	TGCAGCGTTCTGTCTAATGAGTACGAGCAGTACTTC	CSVLSNEYEQYF
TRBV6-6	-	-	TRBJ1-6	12	TGTGCCAGCAGGCGCGGGGATTCACCCCTCCACTTT	CASRRGDSPLHF
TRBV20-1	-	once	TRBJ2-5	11	TGCAGTGCTAGTTTAGGGGAGACCCAGTACTTC	CSASLGETQYF
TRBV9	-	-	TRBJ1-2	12	TGTGCCAGCAGCCCTGGGACTCGCGGCTACACCTTC	CASSPGTRGYTF
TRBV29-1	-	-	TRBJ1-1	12	TGCAGCGTTGCCAAGCCCAGAGCTGAAGCTTTCTTT	CSVAKPRAEAFF
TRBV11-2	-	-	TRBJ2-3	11	TGTGCCAGCAGCTTAGCAGATACGCAGTATTTT	CASSLADTQYF
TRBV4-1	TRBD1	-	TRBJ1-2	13	TGCGCCAGCAGCACCAGACAGGGGCATGGCTACACCTTC	CASSTRQGHGYTF
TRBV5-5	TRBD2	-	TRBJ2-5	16	TGTGCCAGCAGCACCGGGACTAGCGGGAGTTGGGCGACCCAGTACTTC	CASSTGTSGSWATQYF
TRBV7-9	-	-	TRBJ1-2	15	TGTGCCAGCCTCCTTCTCATAGGGGCGGACTATGGCTACACCTTC	CASLLLIGADYGYTF
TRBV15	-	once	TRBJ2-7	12	TGTGCCACCAGCAGAGCAGGGTCCGAGCAGTACTTC	CATSRAGSEQYF
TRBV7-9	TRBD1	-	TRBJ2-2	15	TGTGCCAGCTCCCGGACAGGGGGCTTCGCCGGGGAGCTGTTTTTT	CASSRTGGFAGELFF
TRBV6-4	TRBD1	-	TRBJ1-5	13	TGTGCCAGCAGTGTGGACAGGGAGCAGCCCCAGCATTTT	CASSVDREQPQHF
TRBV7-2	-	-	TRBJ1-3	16	TGTGCCAGCAGCTTAGGAGACGGCTACTCTGGAAACACCATATATTTT	CASSLGDGYSGNTIYF
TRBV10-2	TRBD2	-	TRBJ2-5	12	TGCGCCAGCAGTGGCGGGGGAGAGACCCAGTACTTC	CASSGGGETQYF
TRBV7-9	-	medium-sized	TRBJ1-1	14	TGTGCCAGCAGCTTATTAGACAGACACACTGAAGCTTTCTTT	CASSLLDRHTEAFF
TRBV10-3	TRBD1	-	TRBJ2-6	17	TGTGCCATCAGTGACTGGACAGGGGGCGCTGGGGCCAACGTCCTGACTTTC	CAISDWTGGAGANVLTF
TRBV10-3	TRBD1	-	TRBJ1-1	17	TGTGCCATCAGTGCGACAGGGGGGGTTGCGATGAACACTGAAGCTTTCTTT	CAISATGGVAMNTEAFF
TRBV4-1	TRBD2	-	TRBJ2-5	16	TGCGCCAGCAGCCAAGAATTCACGGGAGGTTTGGAGACCCAGTACTTC	CASSQEFTGGLETQYF
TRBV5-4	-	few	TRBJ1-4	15	TGTGCCAGCAGTTGGGACGCCAGTCGGAGTGAAAAACTGTTTTTT	CASSWDASRSEKLFF
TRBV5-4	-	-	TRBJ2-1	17	TGTGCCAGCAGCTTGGATGGTGCGGGATCTTCCTACAATGAGCAGTTCTTC	CASSLDGAGSSYNEQFF
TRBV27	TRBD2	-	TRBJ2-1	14	TGTGCCAGCAGTTTCGGGACTAGCGGGAATGAGCAGTTCTTC	CASSFGTSGNEQFF
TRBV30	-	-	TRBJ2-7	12	TGTGCCTGGAGTCCTTCAGCCTACGAGCAGTACTTC	CAWSPSAYEQYF
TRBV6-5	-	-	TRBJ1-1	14	TGTGCCTGCAGTTACTCGACGGGGGTTGATGAAGCTTTCTTT	CACSYSTGVDEAFF
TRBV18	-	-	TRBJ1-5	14	TGTGCCAGCTCAGCAGGGAGCCGGGATCAGCCCCAGCATTTT	CASSAGSRDQPQHF
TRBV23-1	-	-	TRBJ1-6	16	TGCGCCAGCAGTCATCGAGGGGACGCTTACAATTCACCCCTCCACTTT	CASSHRGDAYNSPLHF
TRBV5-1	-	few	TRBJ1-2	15	TGCGCCAGCAGCTTGGCCAACAGGGAGAGGGGTGGCTACACCTTC	CASSLANRERGGYTF
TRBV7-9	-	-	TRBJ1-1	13	TGTGCCAGCAGCTCGTACGCGGGCACTGAAGCTTTCTTT	CASSSYAGTEAFF
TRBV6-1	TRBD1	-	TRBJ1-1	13	TGTGCCAGCAGTGAGAGGGGGCCAACTGAAGCTTTCTTT	CASSERGPTEAFF
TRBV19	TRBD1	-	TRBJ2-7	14	TGTGCCAGTAGGGCGGGACAGGGATCCTACGAGCAGTACTTC	CASRAGQGSYEQYF
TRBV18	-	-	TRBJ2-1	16	TGTGCCAGCTCACCGCTCTCAGATCTCAGTGGTAATGAGCAGTTCTTC	CASSPLSDLSGNEQFF
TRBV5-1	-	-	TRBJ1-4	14	TGCGCCAGCAAACAAGGGACCCCAAGTGAAAAACTGTTTTTT	CASKQGTPSEKLFF
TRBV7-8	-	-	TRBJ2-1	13	TGTGCCAGCAGCTTAGTACAGATCAATGAGCAGTTCTTC	CASSLVQINEQFF
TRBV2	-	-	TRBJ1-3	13	TGTGCCAGCAGTCCGAACCCTGGAAACACCATATATTTT	CASSPNPGNTIYF
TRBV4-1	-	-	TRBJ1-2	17	TGCGCCAGCAGCCAAGATCTCGGTGGATCTACTTTCTATGGCTACACCTTC	CASSQDLGGSTFYGYTF
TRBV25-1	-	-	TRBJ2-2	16	TGTGCCAGCAGTGAATCAACTTGGACAGCTACCGGGGAGCTGTTTTTT	CASSESTWTATGELFF
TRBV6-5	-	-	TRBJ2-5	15	TGTGCCAGCAGTACTCGCCCGGGACGTCAAGAGACCCAGTACTTC	CASSTRPGRQETQYF